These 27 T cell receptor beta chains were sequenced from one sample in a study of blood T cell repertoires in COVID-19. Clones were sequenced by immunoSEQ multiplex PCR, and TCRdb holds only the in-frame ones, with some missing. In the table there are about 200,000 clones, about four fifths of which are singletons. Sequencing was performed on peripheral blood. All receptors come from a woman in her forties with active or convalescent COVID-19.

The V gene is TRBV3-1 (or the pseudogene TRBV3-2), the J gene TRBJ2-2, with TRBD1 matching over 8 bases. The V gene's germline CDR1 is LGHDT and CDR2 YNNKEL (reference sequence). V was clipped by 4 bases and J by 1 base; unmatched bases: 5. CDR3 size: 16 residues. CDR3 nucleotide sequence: TGTGCCAGCAGCCTCAGGGGGCACATGAACACCGGGGAGCTGTTTTTT. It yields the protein CASSLRGHMNTGELFF.

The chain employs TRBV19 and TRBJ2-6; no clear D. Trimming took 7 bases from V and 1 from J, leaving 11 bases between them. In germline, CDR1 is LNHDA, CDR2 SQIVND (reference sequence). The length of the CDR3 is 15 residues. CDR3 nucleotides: TGTGCCAGTATCTCCCGTCTATCTGGGGCCAACGTCCTGACTTTC. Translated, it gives CASISRLSGANVLTF.

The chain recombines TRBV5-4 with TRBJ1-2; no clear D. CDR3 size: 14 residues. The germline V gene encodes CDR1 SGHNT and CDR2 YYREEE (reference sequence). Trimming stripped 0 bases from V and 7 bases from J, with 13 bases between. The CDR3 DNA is TGTGCCAGCAGCTTGGGGAGGGATTTACGTGGCTACACCTTC. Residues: CASSLGRDLRGYTF.

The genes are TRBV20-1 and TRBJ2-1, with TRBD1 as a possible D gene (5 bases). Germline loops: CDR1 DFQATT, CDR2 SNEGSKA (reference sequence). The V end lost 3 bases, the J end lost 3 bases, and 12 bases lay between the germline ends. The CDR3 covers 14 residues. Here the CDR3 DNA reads TGCAGTGCTAGTAGTCCAGGGCACTACAATGAGCAGTTCTTC. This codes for CSASSPGHYNEQFF.

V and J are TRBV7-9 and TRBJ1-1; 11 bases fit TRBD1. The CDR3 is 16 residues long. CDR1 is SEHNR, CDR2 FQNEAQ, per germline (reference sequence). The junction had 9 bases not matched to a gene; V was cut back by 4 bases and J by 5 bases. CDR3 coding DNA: TGTGCCAGCAGCTCCCGAGGGACAGGGGGGAGAACTGAAGCTTTCTTT. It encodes CASSSRGTGGRTEAFF.

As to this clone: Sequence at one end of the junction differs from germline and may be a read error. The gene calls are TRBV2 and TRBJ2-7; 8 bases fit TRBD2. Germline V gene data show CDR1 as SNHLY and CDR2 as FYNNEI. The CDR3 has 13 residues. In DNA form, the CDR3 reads TGCGCCAATGGGCGGGAGGAAGGGGACGAGCAGTACTTC. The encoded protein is CANGREEGDEQYF.

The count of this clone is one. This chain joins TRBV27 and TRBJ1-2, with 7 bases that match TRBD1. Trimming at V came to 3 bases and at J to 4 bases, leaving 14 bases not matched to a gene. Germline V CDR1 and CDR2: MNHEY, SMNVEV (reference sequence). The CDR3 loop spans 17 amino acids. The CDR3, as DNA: TGTGCCAGCAGTTTGTACGGGAAAGAACAGGGGTCCTATGGCTACACCTTC. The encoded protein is CASSLYGKEQGSYGYTF.

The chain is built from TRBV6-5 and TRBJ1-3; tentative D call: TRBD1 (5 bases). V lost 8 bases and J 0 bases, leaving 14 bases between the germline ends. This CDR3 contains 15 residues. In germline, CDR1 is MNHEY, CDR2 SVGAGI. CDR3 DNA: TGTGCCAGCGCGGGGGGGGTCTACTCTGGAAACACCATATATTTT. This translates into CASAGGVYSGNTIYF.

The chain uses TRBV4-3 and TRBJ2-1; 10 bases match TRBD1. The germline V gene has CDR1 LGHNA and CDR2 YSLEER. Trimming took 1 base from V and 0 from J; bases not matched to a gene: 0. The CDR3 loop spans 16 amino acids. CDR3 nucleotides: TGCGCCAGCAGCCAAGGGACAGGGGGCTCCTACAATGAGCAGTTCTTC. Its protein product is CASSQGTGGSYNEQFF.

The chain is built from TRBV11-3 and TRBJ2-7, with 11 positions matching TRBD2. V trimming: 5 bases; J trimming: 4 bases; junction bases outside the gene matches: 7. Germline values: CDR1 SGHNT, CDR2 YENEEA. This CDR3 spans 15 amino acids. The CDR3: CASSITSGRLYEQYF. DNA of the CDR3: TGTGCCAGCAGCATCACTAGCGGGAGATTGTACGAGCAGTACTTC.

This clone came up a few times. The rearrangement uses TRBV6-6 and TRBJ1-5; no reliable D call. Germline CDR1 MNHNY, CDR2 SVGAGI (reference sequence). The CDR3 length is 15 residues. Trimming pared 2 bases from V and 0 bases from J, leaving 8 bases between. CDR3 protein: CASSYLTTSNQPQHF. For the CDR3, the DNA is TGTGCCAGCAGTTACCTGACAACTAGCAATCAGCCCCAGCATTTT.

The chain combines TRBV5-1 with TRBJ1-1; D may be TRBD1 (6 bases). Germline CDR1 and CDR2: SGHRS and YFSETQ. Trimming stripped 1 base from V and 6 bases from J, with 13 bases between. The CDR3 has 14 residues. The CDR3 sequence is CASSLKQGSPEAFF. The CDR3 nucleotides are TGCGCCAGCAGCTTGAAACAGGGATCCCCTGAAGCTTTCTTT.

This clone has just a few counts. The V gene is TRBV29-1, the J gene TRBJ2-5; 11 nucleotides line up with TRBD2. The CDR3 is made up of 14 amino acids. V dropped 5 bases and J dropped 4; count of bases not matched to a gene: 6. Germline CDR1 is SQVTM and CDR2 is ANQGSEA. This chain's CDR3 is CSVSSGGAGETQYF. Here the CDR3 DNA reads TGCAGCGTTAGTAGCGGGGGGGCCGGAGAGACCCAGTACTTC.

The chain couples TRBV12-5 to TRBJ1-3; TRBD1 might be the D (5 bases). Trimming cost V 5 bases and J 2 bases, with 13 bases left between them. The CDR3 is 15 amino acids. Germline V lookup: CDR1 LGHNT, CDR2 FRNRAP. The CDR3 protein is CASGPPAGTGNTIYF. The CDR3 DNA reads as TGTGCTAGTGGTCCCCCCGCAGGGACTGGAAACACCATATATTTT.

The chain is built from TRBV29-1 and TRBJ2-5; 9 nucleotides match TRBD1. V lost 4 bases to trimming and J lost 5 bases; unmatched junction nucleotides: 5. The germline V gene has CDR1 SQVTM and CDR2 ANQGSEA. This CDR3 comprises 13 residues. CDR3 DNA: TGCAGCGTTGTGGGACAGGGTAGGGAGACCCAGTACTTC. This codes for CSVVGQGRETQYF.

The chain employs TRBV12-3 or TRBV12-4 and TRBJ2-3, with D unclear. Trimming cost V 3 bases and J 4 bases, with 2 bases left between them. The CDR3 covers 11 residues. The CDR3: CASSFADTQYF. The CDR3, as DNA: TGTGCCAGCAGTTTCGCAGATACGCAGTATTTT.

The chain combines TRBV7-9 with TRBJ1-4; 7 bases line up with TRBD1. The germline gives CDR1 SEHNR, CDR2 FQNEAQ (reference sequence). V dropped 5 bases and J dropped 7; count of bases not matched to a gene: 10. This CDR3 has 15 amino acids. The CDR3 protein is CASSVLQGIGEKLFF. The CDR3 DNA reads TGTGCCAGCAGCGTACTACAGGGGATCGGTGAAAAACTGTTTTTT. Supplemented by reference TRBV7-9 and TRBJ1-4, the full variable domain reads DTGVSQNPRHKITKRGQNVTFRCDPISEHNRLYWYRQTLGQGPEFLTYFQNEAQLEKSRLLSDRFSAERPKGSFSTLEIQRTEQGDSAMYLCASSVLQGIGEKLFFGSGTQLSVL.

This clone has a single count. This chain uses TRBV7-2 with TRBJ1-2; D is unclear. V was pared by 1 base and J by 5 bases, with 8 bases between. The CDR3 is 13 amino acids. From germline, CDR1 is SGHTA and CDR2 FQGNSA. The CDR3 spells CASSLGTDYGYTF. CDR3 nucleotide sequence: TGTGCCAGCAGCTTAGGAACAGATTATGGCTACACCTTC.

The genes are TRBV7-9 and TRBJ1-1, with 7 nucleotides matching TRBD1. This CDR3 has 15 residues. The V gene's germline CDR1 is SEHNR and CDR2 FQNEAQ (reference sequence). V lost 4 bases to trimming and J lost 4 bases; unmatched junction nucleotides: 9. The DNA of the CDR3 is TGTGCCAGCAGCTCTAGGGGGCTGGTAGGCACTGAAGCTTTCTTT. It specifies CASSSRGLVGTEAFF.

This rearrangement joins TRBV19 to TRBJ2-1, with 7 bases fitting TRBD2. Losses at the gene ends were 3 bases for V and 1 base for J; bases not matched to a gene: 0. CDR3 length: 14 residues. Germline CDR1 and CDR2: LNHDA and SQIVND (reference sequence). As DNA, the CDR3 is TGTGCCAGTAGTATCGGGGGGTCCTACAATGAGCAGTTCTTC. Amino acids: CASSIGGSYNEQFF. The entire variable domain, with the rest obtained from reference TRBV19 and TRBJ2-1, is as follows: DGGITQSPKYLFRKEGQNVTLSCEQNLNHDAMYWYRQDPGQGLRLIYYSQIVNDFQKGDIAEGYSVSREKKESFPLTVTSAQKNPTAFYLCASSIGGSYNEQFFGPGTRLTVL.

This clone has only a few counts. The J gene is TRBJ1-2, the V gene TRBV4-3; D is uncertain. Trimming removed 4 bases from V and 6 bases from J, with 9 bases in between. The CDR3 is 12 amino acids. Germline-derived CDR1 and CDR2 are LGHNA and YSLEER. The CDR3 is CASSRSGNGYTF. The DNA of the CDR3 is TGCGCCAGCAGCCGGTCGGGGAATGGCTACACCTTC.

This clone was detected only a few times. The CDR3 loop reads CASRTRGETQYF. The CDR3 nucleotides read TGTGCCAGCAGGACAAGGGGAGAGACCCAGTACTTC. V is TRBV2 and J is TRBJ2-5; a possible D gene is TRBD1 (5 bases). CDR1 and CDR2 from the germline V gene are SNHLY and FYNNEI. The CDR3 consists of 12 residues. V was clipped by 6 bases and J by 4 bases, with 9 bases between them.

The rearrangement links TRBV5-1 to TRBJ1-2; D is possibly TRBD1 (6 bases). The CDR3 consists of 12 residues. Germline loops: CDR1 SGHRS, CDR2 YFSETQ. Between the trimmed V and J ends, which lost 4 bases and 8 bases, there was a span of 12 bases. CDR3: CASSVQGAGYTF. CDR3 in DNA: TGCGCCAGCAGCGTACAGGGTGCGGGCTACACCTTC.

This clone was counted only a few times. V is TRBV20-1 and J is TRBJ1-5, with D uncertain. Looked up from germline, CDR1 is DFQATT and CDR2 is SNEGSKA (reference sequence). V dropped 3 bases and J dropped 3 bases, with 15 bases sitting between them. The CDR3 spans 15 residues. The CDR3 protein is CSASGAGLDNQPQHF. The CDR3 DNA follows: TGCAGTGCTAGTGGTGCAGGTCTGGACAATCAGCCCCAGCATTTT.

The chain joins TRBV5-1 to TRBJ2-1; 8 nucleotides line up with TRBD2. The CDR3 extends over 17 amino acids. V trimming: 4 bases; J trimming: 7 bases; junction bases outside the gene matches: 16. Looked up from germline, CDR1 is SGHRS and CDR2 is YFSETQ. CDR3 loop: CASSDPGSSGSFNEQFF. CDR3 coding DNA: TGCGCCAGCAGCGACCCTGGGTCGAGCGGGAGTTTTAATGAGCAGTTCTTC. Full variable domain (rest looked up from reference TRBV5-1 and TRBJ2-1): KAGVTQTPRYLIKTRGQQVTLSCSPISGHRSVSWYQQTPGQGLQFLFEYFSETQRNKGNFPGRFSGRQFSNSRSEMNVSTLELGDSALYLCASSDPGSSGSFNEQFFGPGTRLTVL.

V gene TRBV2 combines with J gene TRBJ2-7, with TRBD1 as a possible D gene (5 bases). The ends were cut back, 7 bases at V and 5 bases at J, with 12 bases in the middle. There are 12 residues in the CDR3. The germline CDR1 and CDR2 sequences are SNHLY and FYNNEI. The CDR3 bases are TGTGCCAGCACTCGGACAACGGACGAGCAGTACTTC. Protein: CASTRTTDEQYF.

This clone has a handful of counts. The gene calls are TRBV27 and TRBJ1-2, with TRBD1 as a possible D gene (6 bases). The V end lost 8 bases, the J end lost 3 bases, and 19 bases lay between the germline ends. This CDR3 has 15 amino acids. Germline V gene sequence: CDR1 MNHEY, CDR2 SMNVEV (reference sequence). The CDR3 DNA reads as TGTGCCAGCGGGCACCGGGTCCCAGGGGACTATGGCTACACCTTC. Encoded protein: CASGHRVPGDYGYTF.